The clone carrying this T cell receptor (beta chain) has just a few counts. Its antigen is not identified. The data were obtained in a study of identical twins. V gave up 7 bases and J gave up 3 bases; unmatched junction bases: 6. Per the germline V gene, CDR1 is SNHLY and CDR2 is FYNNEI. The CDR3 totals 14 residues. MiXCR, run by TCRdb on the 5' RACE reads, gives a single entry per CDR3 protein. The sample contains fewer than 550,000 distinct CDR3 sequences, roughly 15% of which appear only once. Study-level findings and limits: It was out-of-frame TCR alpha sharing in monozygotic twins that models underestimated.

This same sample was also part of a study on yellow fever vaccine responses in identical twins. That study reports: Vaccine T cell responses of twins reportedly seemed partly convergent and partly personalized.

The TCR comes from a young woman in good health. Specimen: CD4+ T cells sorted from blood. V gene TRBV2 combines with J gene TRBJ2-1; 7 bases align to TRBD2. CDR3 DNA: TGTGCCAGCACAGGGCTAGCGGTCTACAATGAGCAGTTCTTC. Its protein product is CASTGLAVYNEQFF. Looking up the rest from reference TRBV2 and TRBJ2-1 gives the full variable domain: EPEVTQTPSHQVTQMGQEVILRCVPISNHLYFYWYRQILGQKVEFLVSFYNNEISEKSEIFDDQFSVERPDGSNFTLKIRSTKLEDSAMYFCASTGLAVYNEQFFGPGTRLTVL.